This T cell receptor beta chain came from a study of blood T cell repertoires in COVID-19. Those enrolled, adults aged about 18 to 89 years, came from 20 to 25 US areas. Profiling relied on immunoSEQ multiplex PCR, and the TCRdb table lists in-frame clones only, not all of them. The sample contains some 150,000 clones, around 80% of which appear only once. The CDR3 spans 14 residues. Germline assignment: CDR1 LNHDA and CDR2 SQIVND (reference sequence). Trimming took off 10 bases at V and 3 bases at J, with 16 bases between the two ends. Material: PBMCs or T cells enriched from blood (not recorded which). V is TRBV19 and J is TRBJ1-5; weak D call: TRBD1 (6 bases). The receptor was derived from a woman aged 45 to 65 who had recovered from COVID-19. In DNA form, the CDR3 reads TGTGCCACACGGGTTGGACAGTTCAATCAGCCCCAGCATTTT. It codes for CATRVGQFNQPQHF.